A selection of T cell receptor beta chains follows, all from one sample in a study of response to subunit inactivated influenza vaccine. MiXCR, applied by TCRdb to the RT-PCR reads, yields one record per CDR3 protein. Here the sample spans about 530,000 distinct CDR3 sequences, approximately 12% being singletons. This sample comprised PBMCs from blood, obtained on the day of vaccination. All receptors derive from a man aged 50-60 years who received an inactivated influenza vaccine. Each CDR3 is given with its conserved first and last residue. Each record gives: J gene, V gene, clone size, D gene, CDR3 protein, CDR3 DNA. The D gene is left open where the match is weak. Only some rows state a clone size, as once, few, many or a class for expanded clones.

>TRBJ2-5|TRBV5-6|few|-
CASSNLGHSLETQYF
TGTGCCAGCAGTAATCTCGGACATTCTCTAGAGACCCAGTACTTC
>TRBJ2-5|TRBV20-1|few|-
CSASRGNRVGETQYF
TGCAGTGCTAGCAGGGGAAACAGGGTCGGGGAGACCCAGTACTTC
>TRBJ2-7|TRBV5-5|-|-
CASSLELAYIYEQYF
TGTGCCAGCAGCTTGGAATTAGCGTACATCTACGAGCAGTACTTC
>TRBJ2-1|TRBV7-9|many|-
CASSLASGYSCFF
TGTGCCAGCAGCTTAGCCTCCGGCTACTCCTGTTTCTTC
>TRBJ1-1|TRBV7-9|few|-
CASSLEGRDGPEAFF
TGTGCCAGCAGCTTAGAAGGCAGGGATGGGCCTGAAGCTTTCTTT
>TRBJ2-1|TRBV12-3/TRBV12-4|-|-
CAGSVGDEQFF
TGTGCAGGTAGCGTGGGCGATGAGCAGTTCTTC
>TRBJ1-1|TRBV7-9|-|TRBD1
CASSSPDRGGTNTEAFF
TGTGCCAGCAGCTCGCCGGACAGGGGAGGGACGAACACTGAAGCTTTCTTT
>TRBJ1-5|TRBV6-5|few|-
CASSYSFSNQPQHF
TGTGCCAGCAGTTACTCGTTTAGCAATCAGCCCCAGCATTTT
>TRBJ2-3|TRBV9|few|-
CASSVAPSLGTDTQYF
TGTGCCAGCAGCGTAGCTCCCTCCTTGGGCACAGATACGCAGTATTTT
>TRBJ2-1|TRBV24-1|-|TRBD2
CATSDSPSSGREQFF
TGTGCCACCAGTGATTCGCCTAGTAGCGGGAGGGAGCAGTTCTTC
>TRBJ2-2|TRBV5-1|few|-
CASGTTVNTGELFF
TGCGCCAGCGGGACGACAGTGAACACCGGGGAGCTGTTTTTT
>TRBJ2-7|TRBV4-2|once|-
CAMGPPLLYEQYF
TGTGCCATGGGCCCCCCCCTCCTCTACGAGCAGTACTTC
>TRBJ2-3|TRBV5-1|few|-
CASSLGGQGPDTQYF
TGCGCCAGCAGCTTGGGCGGCCAGGGGCCAGATACGCAGTATTTT